One and the same sample provided the 21 T cell receptor beta chains below, sequenced in a study of OX40 agonist ivuxolimab in advanced cancers. Libraries were prepared by immunoSEQ multiplex PCR; TCRdb keeps only in-frame clonotypes and omits some of them. The data show fewer than 10,000 clones, about 73% seen once. The sequences come from CD4+ or CD8+ T cells sorted from blood, collected in a trial of the OX40 agonist ivuxolimab. All receptors derive from an adult with an advanced solid tumor such as melanoma, head and neck, liver or kidney cancer.

The genes are TRBV10-2 and TRBJ2-7, with 11 bases that match TRBD1. Germline assignment: CDR1 WSHSY and CDR2 SAAADI. The V segment lost 10 bases and the J segment 5 bases; nucleotides outside the gene matches: 4. The CDR3 loop spans 12 amino acids. The CDR3 region has the DNA TGCGCCACCGGACAGGGGGCGGACGAGCAGTACTTC. Translated: CATGQGADEQYF.

The chain links TRBV5-5 to TRBJ1-5; possibly TRBD1 for D (6 bases). The V gene lost 2 bases and the J gene lost 9 bases, with 12 bases spanning the gap. Germline lookup yields CDR1 SGHKS and CDR2 YYEKEE (reference sequence). This CDR3 has 13 residues. CDR3 region: CASSLSGGRPQHF. Written as DNA, the CDR3 is TGTGCCAGCAGCTTATCCGGGGGCAGGCCCCAGCATTTT.

CDR3 sequence reads: CASSQGQGHEQYF. The DNA of the CDR3 is TGCGCCAGCAGCCAAGGACAGGGTCACGAGCAGTACTTC. The chain is built from TRBV4-1 and TRBJ2-7, with TRBD1 matching over 7 bases. This CDR3 has 13 residues. The V gene's germline CDR1 is MGHRA and CDR2 YSYEKL. The ends lost 1 base at V and 5 bases at J; junction bases unmatched: 2.

The table lists this clone with a few counts. This chain joins TRBV11-2 and TRBJ1-3; no clear D gene. Between the trimmed V and J ends, which lost 0 bases and 0 bases, there was a span of 6 bases. The CDR3 spans 15 residues. Per the germline V gene, CDR1 is SGHAT and CDR2 is FQNNGV. The CDR3 DNA is TGTGCCAGCAGCTTAGACCCCAGCTCTGGAAACACCATATATTTT. It codes for CASSLDPSSGNTIYF.

J is TRBJ1-5 and V is TRBV2; TRBD1 aligns across 9 bases. V dropped 5 bases and J dropped 5; count of bases not matched to a gene: 16. In germline, CDR1 is SNHLY, CDR2 FYNNEI. This CDR3 region has 18 residues. This CDR3 is CASSTRDRAPYTDQPQHF. The CDR3 DNA sequence: TGTGCCAGCAGTACCCGGGACAGGGCCCCGTATACTGATCAGCCCCAGCATTTT.

The rearrangement joins TRBV15 to TRBJ1-1; maybe TRBD1 (5 bases). Per the germline V gene, CDR1 is LNHNV and CDR2 is YYDKDF (reference sequence). The V gene lost 2 bases and the J gene lost 6 bases, with 16 bases spanning the gap. The CDR3 covers 15 residues. In DNA form, the CDR3 reads TGTGCCACCAGCAGACTCTCAGGGCCCGAAGCTGAAGCTTTCTTT. Protein product: CATSRLSGPEAEAFF.

This chain joins TRBV7-2 and TRBJ2-1; a weak D match, TRBD1 (5 bases). This CDR3 is 16 amino acids long. CDR1 and CDR2 (germline): SGHTA, FQGNSA. Between the trimmed V and J ends, which lost 5 bases and 0 bases, there was a span of 14 bases. The CDR3 nucleotides read TGTGCCAGCAGCCCCTTAACAGGACCCTCCTACAATGAGCAGTTCTTC. This encodes CASSPLTGPSYNEQFF.

The chain employs TRBV1 and TRBJ2-3; TRBD1 is taken as the D call from the table, unchecked against the DNA. TRBV1 is labeled a pseudogene. CDR3 length: 15 amino acids. The CDR3 sequence is CTSSPQLTSTDTQYF. CDR3 nucleotide sequence: TGCACCAGCAGCCCCCAGTTAACAAGCACAGATACGCAGTATTTT.

The rearrangement joins TRBV11-3 to TRBJ2-7; 7 positions match TRBD2. The CDR3 covers 15 residues. CDR1 and CDR2 (germline): SGHNT, YENEEA. Trimming cost V 2 bases and J 5 bases; bases outside gene matches: 9. For the CDR3, the DNA is TGTGCCAGCAGCTTAAACGACGGGGCGGGAGACGAGCAGTACTTC. Its protein product is CASSLNDGAGDEQYF.

The chain joins TRBV7-6 to TRBJ2-7; no definite D call. The CDR3 contains 13 residues. The ends were cut back, 3 bases at V and 0 bases at J, with 6 bases in the middle. Per the germline V gene, CDR1 is SGHVS and CDR2 is FNYEAQ. Here the CDR3 reads CASSLGFSYEQYF. The DNA for the CDR3 is TGTGCCAGCAGCTTGGGGTTCTCCTACGAGCAGTACTTC.

This chain's CDR3 is CASSQIAEGDYEQYF. In DNA form, the CDR3 reads TGCGCCAGCAGCCAAATAGCGGAGGGAGATTACGAGCAGTACTTC. V gene TRBV4-1 combines with J gene TRBJ2-7; the D gene is possibly TRBD2 (6 bases). Germline V CDR1 and CDR2: MGHRA, YSYEKL. Trimming removed 2 bases at V and 4 bases at J, with 15 bases between. This CDR3 is built from 15 residues.

The rearrangement uses TRBV9 and TRBJ2-1; D is perhaps TRBD1 (5 bases). Germline V lookup: CDR1 SGDLS, CDR2 YYNGEE. This CDR3 spans 15 amino acids. V was pared by 4 bases and J by 0 bases, with 11 bases between. The CDR3 loop is CASSHQGGSYNEQFF. In DNA, the CDR3 is TGTGCCAGCAGCCATCAGGGCGGCTCCTACAATGAGCAGTTCTTC.

The CDR3: CASSSLAGVFADTQYF. CDR3 DNA: TGTGCCAGCAGCTCACTAGCGGGAGTATTCGCAGATACGCAGTATTTT. The chain joins TRBV9 to TRBJ2-3, with 11 bases aligning to TRBD2. The germline V gene encodes CDR1 SGDLS and CDR2 YYNGEE. The V segment lost 4 bases and the J segment 4 bases; nucleotides outside the gene matches: 8. The CDR3 is 16 amino acids. Filled out from reference TRBV9 and TRBJ2-3, the complete variable domain reads DSGVTQTPKHLITATGQRVTLRCSPRSGDLSVYWYQQSLDQGLQFLIQYYNGEERAKGNILERFSAQQFPDLHSELNLSSLELGDSALYFCASSSLAGVFADTQYFGPGTRLTVL.

V gene TRBV5-8 combines with J gene TRBJ2-1; 10 bases are shared with TRBD2. The CDR3 is 18 amino acids. Germline assignment: CDR1 SGHTS and CDR2 YDEGEE. The ends lost 3 bases at V and 3 bases at J; junction bases unmatched: 12. The CDR3 spells CASSSTLAGGIYYNEQFF. CDR3 in DNA: TGTGCCAGCAGCTCGACTTTAGCGGGAGGCATATACTACAATGAGCAGTTCTTC. Based on the CDR3 plus reference TRBV5-8 and TRBJ2-1, the full variable domain is EAGVTQSPTHLIKTRGQQATLRCSPISGHTSVYWYQQALGLGLQFLLWYDEGEERNRGNFPPRFSGRQFPNYSSELNVNALELEDSALYLCASSSTLAGGIYYNEQFFGPGTRLTVL.

Details on this clone: Other DNA sequences in the same sample also yield this CDR3. The CDR3 DNA reads as TGTGCCAGCAGTACTAGAACAGGTCGGGCCTATGGCTACACCTTC. This sequence encodes CASSTRTGRAYGYTF. V is TRBV6-5 and J is TRBJ1-2, with a possible D match to TRBD1 (5 bases). CDR1 is MNHEY and CDR2 is SVGAGI in the germline V gene. The V gene lost 5 bases and the J gene lost 4 bases, with 17 bases spanning the gap. This CDR3 is built from 15 residues.

The J gene is TRBJ2-7, the V gene TRBV2; 9 bases fit TRBD2. Germline V gives CDR1 SNHLY, CDR2 FYNNEI. This CDR3 region has 14 residues. V was pared by 0 bases and J by 6 bases, with 3 bases of the junction left unmatched. CDR3 residues: CASSEAASGVEQYF. CDR3 coding DNA: TGTGCCAGCAGTGAAGCGGCTAGCGGGGTCGAGCAGTACTTC.

This clone was detected only once. The chain uses TRBV7-9 and TRBJ1-5; unclear D gene. The CDR3 is 12 residues long. V gave up 5 bases and J gave up 5 bases, with 7 bases separating them. Per germline, CDR1 SEHNR and CDR2 FQNEAQ (reference sequence). In DNA form, the CDR3 reads TGTGCCAGCAGCGCGCAGGATCAGCCCCAGCATTTT. Its translation is CASSAQDQPQHF.

The chain links TRBV5-1 to TRBJ2-7, with 7 bases matching TRBD2. Looked up from germline, CDR1 is SGHRS and CDR2 is YFSETQ. Germline trimming cut 6 bases from V and 1 base from J; bases unmatched to any gene: 16. This CDR3 contains 17 residues. The CDR3 is CASTSGLADDFSYEQYF. CDR3 DNA sequence: TGCGCCAGCACGAGCGGCCTAGCGGATGACTTTTCCTACGAGCAGTACTTC.

V gene TRBV7-3 combines with J gene TRBJ2-1; 10 bases fit TRBD2. The CDR3 is 15 residues long. CDR1 is SGHTA, CDR2 FQGTGA, per germline. The J segment lost 4 bases and the V segment lost 5 bases, leaving 5 bases of the junction unmatched. The CDR3 DNA reads TGTGCCAGCAGCCCTATAGCGGGGGGTTACAATGAGCAGTTCTTC. Its protein is CASSPIAGGYNEQFF. The whole variable domain, filled in from reference TRBV7-3 and TRBJ2-1, reads GAGVSQTPSNKVTEKGKYVELRCDPISGHTALYWYRQSLGQGPEFLIYFQGTGAADDSGLPNDRFFAVRPEGSVSTLKIQRTERGDSAVYLCASSPIAGGYNEQFFGPGTRLTVL.

The V gene is TRBV27, the J gene TRBJ1-5; D may be TRBD1 (6 bases). The CDR3 sequence is 15 residues long. Germline V gives CDR1 MNHEY, CDR2 SMNVEV (reference sequence). Trimming removed 1 base from V and 4 bases from J, with 11 bases in between. CDR3 DNA sequence: TGTGCCAGCAGTTTATGGGCAGGGGTGAATCAGCCCCAGCATTTT. This gives the protein CASSLWAGVNQPQHF.

Relative to its sample, this clone is medium-sized. The chain employs TRBV6-5 and TRBJ1-4, with D maybe TRBD1 (5 bases). The CDR3 consists of 15 residues. Germline assignment: CDR1 MNHEY and CDR2 SVGAGI. The V gene lost 2 bases and the J gene lost 0 bases, with 7 bases spanning the gap. CDR3 coding DNA: TGTGCCAGCAGTTACGAAGGGGCAACTAATGAAAAACTGTTTTTT. As protein: CASSYEGATNEKLFF.